The 28 T cell receptor beta chains listed next were all sequenced from one sample in a study of cytomegalovirus exposure and HLA in healthy donors. It was with 60 Vbeta and 13 Jbeta primers that the PCR ran. Method: immunoSEQ multiplex PCR; TCRdb's copy keeps in-frame clones and lacks some. The sample includes about 160,000 clones, roughly 87% of them seen just once. Specimen: PBMCs. These receptors were obtained from a man aged 45 to 65 in good health and CMV-seropositive.

This clone showed up just once. This chain connects TRBV5-1 to TRBJ2-5; 8 nucleotides line up with TRBD1. CDR1 is SGHRS, CDR2 YFSETQ, per germline. The J segment lost 2 bases and the V segment lost 0 bases, leaving 9 bases of the junction unmatched. There are 17 residues in the CDR3. Here the CDR3 reads CASSLEGRGRGQETQYF. CDR3 bases: TGCGCCAGCAGCTTGGAGGGCAGGGGGCGCGGGCAAGAGACCCAGTACTTC.

The gene calls are TRBV5-6 and TRBJ2-5; 12 bases map to TRBD2. The V segment lost 0 bases and the J segment 4 bases; nucleotides outside the gene matches: 7. Germline V gene lookup returns CDR1 SGHDT and CDR2 YYEEEE. The CDR3 is 17 amino acids. The CDR3: CASSLASSGGAGETQYF. DNA of the CDR3: TGTGCCAGCAGCTTGGCCTCTAGCGGGGGGGCTGGAGAGACCCAGTACTTC. The full variable domain, completed using reference TRBV5-6 and TRBJ2-5, is DAGVTQSPTHLIKTRGQQVTLRCSPKSGHDTVSWYQQALGQGPQFIFQYYEEEERQRGNFPDRFSGHQFPNYSSELNVNALLLGDSALYLCASSLASSGGAGETQYFGPGTRLLVL.

The chain joins TRBV5-5 to TRBJ2-7; TRBD1 aligns across 11 bases. Germline V lookup: CDR1 SGHKS, CDR2 YYEKEE (reference sequence). The CDR3 totals 17 residues. V trimming: 2 bases; J trimming: 3 bases; junction bases outside the gene matches: 10. Here the CDR3 reads CASSFLLRGTGGYEQYF. The CDR3 bases are TGTGCCAGCAGCTTCCTACTCCGGGGGACAGGGGGCTACGAGCAGTACTTC. Full variable domain (missing parts from reference TRBV5-5 and TRBJ2-7): DAGVTQSPTHLIKTRGQQVTLRCSPISGHKSVSWYQQVLGQGPQFIFQYYEKEERGRGNFPDRFSARQFPNYSSELNVNALLLGDSALYLCASSFLLRGTGGYEQYFGPGTRLTVT.

The chain employs TRBV2 and TRBJ1-5, with TRBD1 matching over 8 bases. The CDR3 spans 15 residues. The germline CDR1 and CDR2 sequences are SNHLY and FYNNEI. J gave up 6 bases and V 1 base, and 5 bases lay outside the gene matches. The CDR3 reads CASSEEGTGSQPQHF. The CDR3 DNA reads as TGTGCCAGCAGTGAAGAGGGGACAGGTAGTCAGCCCCAGCATTTT.

This chain uses TRBV5-1 with TRBJ1-2; D is perhaps TRBD1 (6 bases). Germline CDR1 and CDR2: SGHRS and YFSETQ. Trimming took off 4 bases at V and 5 bases at J, with 9 bases between the two ends. The CDR3 covers 12 residues. DNA for the CDR3: TGCGCCAGCAGCCAACAGGGTTATGGCTACACCTTC. The encoded protein is CASSQQGYGYTF.

The chain combines TRBV10-1 with TRBJ2-3, with a possible D match to TRBD2 (6 bases). There are 14 residues in the CDR3. The V end lost 4 bases, the J end lost 0 bases, and 8 bases lay between the germline ends. Germline CDR1 and CDR2: WNHNN and SYGVQD (reference sequence). CDR3 bases: TGCGCCAGCAGTGTCGGACTAAGCACAGATACGCAGTATTTT. As protein: CASSVGLSTDTQYF.

The chain links TRBV20-1 to TRBJ1-2; D gene unclear. This CDR3 spans 11 amino acids. CDR1 is DFQATT, CDR2 SNEGSKA, per germline (reference sequence). V gave up 3 bases and J gave up 8 bases, with 10 bases separating them. CDR3 region: CSASPPGGYTF. For the CDR3, the DNA is TGCAGTGCTAGTCCCCCGGGGGGCTACACCTTC.

The chain has TRBV5-1 and TRBJ1-1; weak D call: TRBD1 (5 bases). V shed 0 bases and J shed 5 bases, with 11 bases lying between them. This CDR3 has 14 amino acids. Per germline, CDR1 SGHRS and CDR2 YFSETQ. CDR3 loop: CASSLAGVGTEAFF. The CDR3 nucleotides read TGCGCCAGCAGCTTGGCGGGGGTAGGAACTGAAGCTTTCTTT.

This clone was seen only a few times. The rearrangement joins TRBV5-1 to TRBJ2-1; TRBD2 agrees at 15 bases. This CDR3 spans 16 amino acids. The V gene end was trimmed by 3 bases and the J gene end by 7 bases; junction bases not matched to a gene: 5. The germline V gene has CDR1 SGHRS and CDR2 YFSETQ. The CDR3 loop reads CASSSAGLAGGNEQFF. DNA for the CDR3: TGCGCCAGCAGCTCGGCGGGACTAGCGGGAGGTAATGAGCAGTTCTTC.

V gene TRBV7-9 combines with J gene TRBJ2-5; 9 bases line up with TRBD1. The V gene end was trimmed by 5 bases and the J gene end by 5 bases; junction bases not matched to a gene: 6. Germline V CDR1 and CDR2: SEHNR, FQNEAQ (reference sequence). The CDR3 is made up of 14 amino acids. CDR3 in DNA: TGTGCCAGCAGCCCGGGACAGGGAGGGGAGACCCAGTACTTC. It codes for CASSPGQGGETQYF.

This clone was seen only once. J is TRBJ2-3 and V is TRBV19; 9 positions agree with TRBD2. CDR1 and CDR2 (germline): LNHDA, SQIVND (reference sequence). The length of the CDR3 is 15 residues. Trimming cost V 9 bases and J 1 base; bases outside gene matches: 8. CDR3 region: CASSGTSRRTDTQYF. DNA of the CDR3: TGTGCCAGCTCCGGGACTAGCAGACGCACAGATACGCAGTATTTT.

The V and J genes are TRBV28 and TRBJ1-3, with a weak D call TRBD1 (6 bases). The ends were cut back, 7 bases at V and 0 bases at J, with 16 bases in the middle. Germline assignment: CDR1 MDHEN and CDR2 SYDVKM. The CDR3 totals 16 residues. CDR3 region: CASKLQTGSSGNTIYF. CDR3 sequence (DNA): TGTGCCAGCAAACTCCAGACAGGCAGCTCTGGAAACACCATATATTTT.

The chain uses TRBV4-2 and TRBJ2-3; TRBD1 aligns across 8 bases. The germline V gene encodes CDR1 LGHNA and CDR2 YNFKEQ. Losses at the gene ends were 0 bases for V and 5 bases for J; bases not matched to a gene: 4. The CDR3 has 15 amino acids. The CDR3 loop is CASSQDQGAGDTQYF. Written as DNA, the CDR3 is TGTGCCAGCAGCCAAGATCAGGGGGCGGGAGATACGCAGTATTTT.

This clone was picked up a small number of times. The V call is TRBV7-8, the J call TRBJ1-2; perhaps TRBD1 as D (5 bases). From germline, CDR1 is SGHVS and CDR2 FQNEAQ. This CDR3 spans 13 amino acids. The V and J ends lost 1 base and 2 bases respectively, with 5 bases between them. The CDR3 region is CASSLGQNYGYTF. CDR3 sequence (DNA): TGTGCCAGCAGCTTAGGACAGAACTATGGCTACACCTTC.

This clone was seen only a few times. V is TRBV18 and J is TRBJ2-5; D is undetermined. The germline V and J ends were trimmed by 0 bases and 7 bases, with 12 bases remaining between them. Germline CDR1 is KGHSH and CDR2 is LQKENI. The CDR3 is 14 residues long. For the CDR3, the DNA is TGTGCCAGCTCACCACCTGTTAAAGCTGGGACCCAGTACTTC. Translation gives CASSPPVKAGTQYF.

The chain is built from TRBV5-4 and TRBJ1-1, with D perhaps matching TRBD1 (6 bases). The V end lost 4 bases, the J end lost 4 bases, and 17 bases lay between the germline ends. This CDR3 is 15 amino acids long. From germline, CDR1 is SGHNT and CDR2 YYREEE (reference sequence). CDR3 in amino acids: CASSNTGMFGTEAFF. Here the CDR3 DNA reads TGTGCCAGCAGCAATACAGGGATGTTCGGCACTGAAGCTTTCTTT.

The V call is TRBV7-2, the J call TRBJ2-3, with D possibly matching TRBD1 (6 bases). Per the germline V gene, CDR1 is SGHTA and CDR2 is FQGNSA. This CDR3 comprises 14 residues. The ends were cut back, 0 bases at V and 7 bases at J, with 11 bases in the middle. CDR3 loop: CASSLAGWDNTQYF. In DNA form, the CDR3 reads TGTGCCAGCAGCTTAGCGGGATGGGACAATACGCAGTATTTT.

This rearrangement joins TRBV7-2 to TRBJ2-5; D possibly corresponds to TRBD2 (5 bases). Germline CDR1 is SGHTA and CDR2 is FQGNSA. The CDR3 totals 16 residues. V was shortened by 5 bases and J by 2 bases, with 18 bases between the two germline ends. CDR3 sequence reads: CASSPILTRGQETQYF. The CDR3 DNA follows: TGTGCCAGCAGCCCAATACTCACTAGAGGACAAGAGACCCAGTACTTC.

This clone was found a few times. V and J are TRBV18 and TRBJ2-1; D may be TRBD2 (5 bases). V lost 4 bases to trimming and J lost 7 bases, with 17 bases between them. The CDR3 covers 15 residues. Germline V gene lookup returns CDR1 KGHSH and CDR2 LQKENI. The CDR3 nucleotides are TGTGCCAGCTCACTAACACGGGTTGGGGAGAATGAGCAGTTCTTC. This translates into CASSLTRVGENEQFF.

This chain joins TRBV6-6 and TRBJ2-1, with unresolved D. This CDR3 has 12 residues. CDR1 is MNHNY and CDR2 is SVGAGI in the germline V gene (reference sequence). V lost 6 bases and J 4 bases, leaving 7 bases between the germline ends. The CDR3 spells CASSLPYNEQFF. The CDR3 DNA sequence: TGTGCCAGCAGCCTACCGTACAATGAGCAGTTCTTC.

V is TRBV6-6 and J is TRBJ2-1, with D possibly being TRBD2 (6 bases). Germline V gives CDR1 MNHNY, CDR2 SVGAGI (reference sequence). The CDR3 contains 15 residues. The V gene lost 0 bases and the J gene lost 8 bases, with 14 bases spanning the gap. The CDR3 loop reads CASSYSRRWGDEQFF. As DNA, the CDR3 is TGTGCCAGCAGTTACTCCCGACGGTGGGGGGATGAGCAGTTCTTC.

This clone was seen only a few times. The chain couples TRBV2 to TRBJ2-3, with a tentative D call TRBD1 (6 bases). The V gene's germline CDR1 is SNHLY and CDR2 FYNNEI. V was shortened by 4 bases and J by 4 bases, with 12 bases between the two germline ends. The CDR3 spans 14 residues. The CDR3 coding sequence is TGTGCCAGCAGTGTGAACAAGGGGGCAGATACGCAGTATTTT. The encoded protein is CASSVNKGADTQYF. Complete variable domain (other parts from reference TRBV2 and TRBJ2-3): EPEVTQTPSHQVTQMGQEVILRCVPISNHLYFYWYRQILGQKVEFLVSFYNNEISEKSEIFDDQFSVERPDGSNFTLKIRSTKLEDSAMYFCASSVNKGADTQYFGPGTRLTVL.

The chain combines TRBV5-6 with TRBJ2-5; D remains ambiguous. The J call may not be correct, given that the DNA end is closer to TRBJ2-7. The CDR3 totals 12 residues. CDR1 is SGHDT, CDR2 YYEEEE, per germline. The CDR3 sequence: CASSLRKNEQYF. The CDR3 nucleotides are TGTGCCAGCAGCTTGCGAAAAAACGAGCAGTACTTC.

The rearrangement links TRBV27 to TRBJ1-6; TRBD1 matches 7 bases. This CDR3 is 14 amino acids long. The ends lost 6 bases at V and 9 bases at J; junction bases unmatched: 8. The germline gives CDR1 MNHEY, CDR2 SMNVEV (reference sequence). The CDR3 DNA follows: TGTGCCAGCAGGCGGGGACAGACGGGTTCACCCCTCCACTTT. This codes for CASRRGQTGSPLHF.

The chain is built from TRBV27 and TRBJ2-7; 8 nucleotides agree with TRBD2. V was pared by 3 bases and J by 2 bases, with 6 bases of the junction left unmatched. The CDR3 has 15 residues. Germline V lookup: CDR1 MNHEY, CDR2 SMNVEV (reference sequence). The CDR3 region is CASSFGGEVPYEQYF. DNA for the CDR3: TGTGCCAGCAGTTTCGGGGGGGAGGTCCCCTACGAGCAGTACTTC.

The chain couples TRBV10-1 to TRBJ2-7, with 11 bases aligning to TRBD2. The V segment lost 3 bases and the J segment 10 bases; nucleotides outside the gene matches: 11. This CDR3 has 15 residues. CDR1 is WNHNN and CDR2 is SYGVQD in the germline V gene (reference sequence). CDR3 amino acids: CASSESTSGRVGQYF. Written as DNA, the CDR3 is TGCGCCAGCAGTGAATCTACTAGCGGGAGAGTTGGTCAGTACTTC.

This clone was seen once. The chain joins TRBV15 to TRBJ1-2, with 7 bases that match TRBD1. With V trimmed by 3 bases and J by 3 bases, 4 bases remained unmatched. There are 14 residues in the CDR3. From germline, CDR1 is LNHNV and CDR2 YYDKDF (reference sequence). For the CDR3, the DNA is TGTGCCACCAGCAGCAGGGGGTCTTACTATGGCTACACCTTC. Amino acids: CATSSRGSYYGYTF.

The CDR3 nucleotides read TGTGCCAGCAGCTTGAAGACAGGGGTTACAGATACGCAGTATTTT. Translation gives CASSLKTGVTDTQYF. The chain carries TRBV5-6 and TRBJ2-3, with 8 bases lining up with TRBD1. Trimming took 1 base from V and 3 from J; bases not matched to a gene: 4. Looked up from germline, CDR1 is SGHDT and CDR2 is YYEEEE. This CDR3 spans 15 amino acids.